What follows is one T cell receptor (beta chain) and its context. Its target is unknown. The V and J ends lost 6 bases and 5 bases, in that order; junction bases with no gene match: 7. The CDR3 is 13 residues long. Germline CDR1 MNHEY, CDR2 SMNVEV (reference sequence). The data were taken from a study of cytomegalovirus exposure and HLA in healthy donors. General study results and limits: Equally common other TCR beta chains were less clonally expanded than HLA-associated ones, a later analysis found.

Both 60 Vbeta primers and 13 Jbeta primers went into the PCR. Clones were sequenced by immunoSEQ multiplex PCR, and TCRdb holds only the in-frame ones, with some missing. The sample comprises over 150,000 clones, 70% to 85% of which are singletons, and 3% to 4.5% rests with the top ten. The sample was PBMCs. This receptor was identified in a young man in good health and CMV-seropositive. The gene calls are TRBV27 and TRBJ2-7; 7 bases match TRBD1. CDR3 protein: CASRRQGPHEQYF. CDR3 DNA sequence: TGTGCCAGCAGGCGACAGGGTCCTCACGAGCAGTACTTC.